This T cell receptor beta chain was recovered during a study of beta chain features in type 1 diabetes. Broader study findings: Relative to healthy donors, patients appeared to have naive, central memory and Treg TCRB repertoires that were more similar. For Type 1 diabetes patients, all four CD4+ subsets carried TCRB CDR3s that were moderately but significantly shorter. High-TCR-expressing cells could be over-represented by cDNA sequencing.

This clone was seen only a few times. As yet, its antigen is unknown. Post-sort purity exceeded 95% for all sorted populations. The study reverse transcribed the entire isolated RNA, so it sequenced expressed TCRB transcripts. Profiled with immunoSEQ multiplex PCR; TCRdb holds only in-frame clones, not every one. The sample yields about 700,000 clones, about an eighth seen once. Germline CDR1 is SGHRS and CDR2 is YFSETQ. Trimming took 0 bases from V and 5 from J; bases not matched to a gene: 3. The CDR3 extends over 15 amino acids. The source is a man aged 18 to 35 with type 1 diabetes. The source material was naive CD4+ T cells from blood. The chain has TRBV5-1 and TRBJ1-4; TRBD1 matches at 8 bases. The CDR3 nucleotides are TGCGCCAGCAGCTTGGAGACAGGGGAAAATGAAAAACTGTTTTTT. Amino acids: CASSLETGENEKLFF. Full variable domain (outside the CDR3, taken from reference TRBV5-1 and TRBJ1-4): KAGVTQTPRYLIKTRGQQVTLSCSPISGHRSVSWYQQTPGQGLQFLFEYFSETQRNKGNFPGRFSGRQFSNSRSEMNVSTLELGDSALYLCASSLETGENEKLFFGSGTQLSVL.